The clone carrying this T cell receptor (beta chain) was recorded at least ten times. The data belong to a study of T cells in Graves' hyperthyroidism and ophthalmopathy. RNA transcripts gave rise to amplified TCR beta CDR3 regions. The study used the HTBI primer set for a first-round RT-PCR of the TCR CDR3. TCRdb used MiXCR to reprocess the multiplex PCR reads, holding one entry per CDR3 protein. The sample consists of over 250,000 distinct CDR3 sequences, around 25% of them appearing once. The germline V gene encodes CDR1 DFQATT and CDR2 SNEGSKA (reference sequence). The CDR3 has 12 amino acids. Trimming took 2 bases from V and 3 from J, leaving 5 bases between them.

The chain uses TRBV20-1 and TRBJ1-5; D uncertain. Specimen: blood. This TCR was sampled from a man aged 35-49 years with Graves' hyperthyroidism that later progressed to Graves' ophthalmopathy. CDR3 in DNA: TGCAGTGCTAGATCCCACAATCAGCCCCAGCATTTT. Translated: CSARSHNQPQHF.